The following is a TCR beta chain sequence with its context. Its specificity is unknown. Profiled with immunoSEQ multiplex PCR; TCRdb holds only in-frame clones, not every one. Altogether a few hundred thousand clones are present, around 97% being singletons, with the ten largest covering about 0.057%. This sample was taken from a study of shared clonotypes between healthy human individuals. Overall study context: Plates per donor: three CD4 naive, three CD4 memory, two CD8 naive, one CD8 memory. The study's findings and limits: Clonotype sharing levels among donors were expected to vary with sequencing depth. Naive CD4 clonotypes were shared across a few donors at about 5%. Naive subsets generally had larger estimated richness than memory subsets.

Trimming shortened V by 0 bases and J by 7 bases, and 11 bases separated the two germline ends. The CDR3 spans 14 residues. Germline V gives CDR1 SGHDT, CDR2 YYEEEE. The chain employs TRBV5-6 and TRBJ1-5; D gene ambiguous. The sample comprised naive CD4+ T cells sorted from blood. The subset is: CD45RA+ positively selected. This receptor was obtained from a woman in her thirties in good health. Written as DNA, the CDR3 is TGTGCCAGCAGCTTGGGTGAGTGGGAACAGCCCCAGCATTTT. This gives the protein CASSLGEWEQPQHF.